Presented here are 17 T cell receptor beta chains from one specimen sequenced in a study of shared clonotypes between healthy human individuals. As defined, naive CD8 cells were CD45RO-negative and positively selected for CCR7, with terminally differentiated effector memory CD45RA+ cells excluded. The assay was immunoSEQ multiplex PCR, and TCRdb's table has in-frame clones only and misses some. The sample has about 2 million clones; 85% to 95% are singletons. Sequences were obtained from naive CD8+ T cells sorted from blood. These receptor sequences come from a man younger than 35 in good health.

This clone has just one count. The V and J genes are TRBV2 and TRBJ1-1; 11 bases are a match to TRBD1. The CDR3 extends over 15 amino acids. Germline-derived CDR1 and CDR2 are SNHLY and FYNNEI. V was pared by 4 bases and J by 3 bases, with 4 bases of the junction left unmatched. CDR3 nucleotides: TGTGCCAGCAGTGGGACAGGGGGCGGCTACACTGAAGCTTTCTTT. Amino acid sequence: CASSGTGGGYTEAFF.

V usage is TRBV7-9 and J usage is TRBJ2-1; D perhaps matches TRBD1 (5 bases). In germline, CDR1 is SEHNR, CDR2 FQNEAQ (reference sequence). The CDR3 runs 13 residues. Trimming took off 5 bases at V and 10 bases at J, with 15 bases between the two ends. Here the CDR3 DNA reads TGTGCCAGCAGCGCAGGGTTCCGTTTAGAGCAGTTCTTC. Its translation is CASSAGFRLEQFF.

V gene TRBV29-1 combines with J gene TRBJ1-2; no reliable D call. Trimming cost V 0 bases and J 0 bases, with 11 bases left between them. This CDR3 has 15 residues. CDR1 is SQVTM and CDR2 is ANQGSEA in the germline V gene. Here the CDR3 DNA reads TGCAGCGTTGAAGACGTTACTTTTGCTAACTATGGCTACACCTTC. Translating gives CSVEDVTFANYGYTF.

The chain combines TRBV27 with TRBJ2-3, with D unclear. Germline assignment: CDR1 MNHEY and CDR2 SMNVEV (reference sequence). V was trimmed by 7 bases and J by 7 bases, leaving 15 bases between them. CDR3 size: 13 residues. The CDR3 spells CASTRTRTNTQYF. The CDR3 nucleotides read TGTGCCAGCACCCGTACTCGAACGAATACGCAGTATTTT.

V usage is TRBV28 and J usage is TRBJ2-5, with TRBD2 as a possible D gene (6 bases). The CDR3 length is 15 residues. V lost 7 bases to trimming and J lost 5 bases, with 20 bases between them. Per the germline V gene, CDR1 is MDHEN and CDR2 is SYDVKM. The CDR3 region has the DNA TGTGCCAGCACCGACAATACGGGGGATTGGGAGACCCAGTACTTC. It yields the protein CASTDNTGDWETQYF.

For this clone: The sample holds other DNA sequences that translate to the same CDR3. The rearrangement uses TRBV4-3 and TRBJ1-1; D gene unclear. Germline assignment: CDR1 LGHNA and CDR2 YSLEER. The CDR3 runs to 12 residues. V was clipped by 3 bases and J by 1 base, with 3 bases between them. This CDR3 is CASSQENTEAFF. The CDR3 DNA reads TGCGCCAGCAGCCAGGAGAACACTGAAGCTTTCTTT.

This rearrangement joins TRBV7-9 to TRBJ1-1; weak D call: TRBD1 (5 bases). CDR1 is SEHNR, CDR2 FQNEAQ, per germline (reference sequence). CDR3 size: 12 residues. Trimming removed 5 bases from V and 10 bases from J, with 14 bases in between. The CDR3 region is CASSRDQTGAFF. As DNA, the CDR3 is TGTGCCAGCAGCCGAGACCAAACAGGAGCTTTCTTT. Full variable domain (outside the CDR3, taken from reference TRBV7-9 and TRBJ1-1): DTGVSQNPRHKITKRGQNVTFRCDPISEHNRLYWYRQTLGQGPEFLTYFQNEAQLEKSRLLSDRFSAERPKGSFSTLEIQRTEQGDSAMYLCASSRDQTGAFFGQGTRLTVV.

Points on this clone: The sample holds other DNA sequences that translate to the same CDR3. This chain joins TRBV9 and TRBJ2-5; D remains ambiguous. Germline lookup yields CDR1 SGDLS and CDR2 YYNGEE. Between the trimmed V and J ends, which lost 2 bases and 1 base, there was a span of 9 bases. The CDR3 loop spans 14 amino acids. In nucleotides, the CDR3 is TGTGCCAGCAGCGTTGCCGGCAGCCAAGAGACCCAGTACTTC. Residues: CASSVAGSQETQYF.

The chain employs TRBV10-1 and TRBJ2-1; D unresolved. The V gene's germline CDR1 is WNHNN and CDR2 SYGVQD (reference sequence). Between the trimmed V and J ends, which lost 3 bases and 13 bases, there was a span of 13 bases. The CDR3 totals 12 residues. CDR3 sequence: CASSESSWPQFF. The CDR3 DNA sequence: TGCGCCAGCAGTGAATCGAGTTGGCCCCAGTTCTTC.

Concerning this clone: This specimen includes other DNA sequences encoding the same CDR3. CDR3 region: CASSSRQGDSPLHF. DNA for the CDR3: TGTGCCAGCAGCTCCCGACAGGGAGATTCACCCCTCCACTTT. The rearrangement links TRBV7-6 to TRBJ1-6; 7 bases fit TRBD1. Germline trimming cut 4 bases from V and 8 bases from J; bases unmatched to any gene: 5. CDR3 length: 14 amino acids. The germline V gene encodes CDR1 SGHVS and CDR2 FNYEAQ.

The count of this clone is one. The chain has TRBV28 and TRBJ1-2, with TRBD1 matching 8 bases. Germline loops: CDR1 MDHEN, CDR2 SYDVKM. J lost 5 bases, V lost 4 bases, and 6 bases had no gene match. This CDR3 has 14 amino acids. Written as DNA, the CDR3 is TGTGCCAGCAGTTCCTCGGACAGGGCGTATGGCTACACCTTC. Protein sequence: CASSSSDRAYGYTF.

The rearrangement joins TRBV11-2 to TRBJ2-7; D might be TRBD2 (5 bases). This CDR3 comprises 15 residues. Between the trimmed V and J ends, which lost 3 bases and 2 bases, there was a span of 14 bases. CDR1 and CDR2 from the germline V gene are SGHAT and FQNNGV. Here the CDR3 reads CASSFRRASTYEQYF. As DNA, the CDR3 is TGTGCCAGCAGCTTCCGGCGGGCATCTACCTACGAGCAGTACTTC. Drawing the rest from reference TRBV11-2 and TRBJ2-7, the complete variable domain is EAGVAQSPRYKIIEKRQSVAFWCNPISGHATLYWYQQILGQGPKLLIQFQNNGVVDDSQLPKDRFSAERLKGVDSTLKIQPAKLEDSAVYLCASSFRRASTYEQYFGPGTRLTVT.

This clone has only one observation. V gene TRBV4-1 combines with J gene TRBJ1-6, with D perhaps TRBD1 (5 bases). The CDR3 spans 14 residues. With 1 base removed from V and 13 bases from J, the gap between germline ends came to 14 bases. Per the germline V gene, CDR1 is MGHRA and CDR2 is YSYEKL. The CDR3 DNA sequence: TGCGCCAGCAGCCAAGGGGGGTCCGGTTGGCCCCTCCACTTT. It codes for CASSQGGSGWPLHF.

As concerns this clone: Distinct nucleotide sequences in the sample also encode this CDR3. The V call is TRBV11-2, the J call TRBJ2-7, with TRBD2 matching over 11 bases. Looked up from germline, CDR1 is SGHAT and CDR2 is FQNNGV. J gave up 3 bases and V 3 bases, and 4 bases lay outside the gene matches. This CDR3 is 15 amino acids long. The chain's CDR3 is CASSFSTSGGYEQYF. CDR3 DNA: TGTGCCAGCAGCTTTTCAACTAGCGGGGGCTACGAGCAGTACTTC.

The rearrangement uses TRBV30 and TRBJ2-1; 9 nucleotides line up with TRBD2. Germline V gene sequence: CDR1 GTSNPN, CDR2 SVGIG (reference sequence). Losses at the gene ends were 7 bases for V and 8 bases for J; bases not matched to a gene: 18. CDR3 size: 16 residues. Written as DNA, the CDR3 is TGTGCCTTTTGGGAGGCACCTAGCGGGAATTATTATGAGCAGTTCTTC. As protein: CAFWEAPSGNYYEQFF.

The rearrangement uses TRBV11-2 and TRBJ2-1, with D perhaps given as TRBD1 or TRBD2 (6 bases each). The CDR3 length is 14 residues. The germline gives CDR1 SGHAT, CDR2 FQNNGV. The V end was cut by 4 bases, the J end by 7 bases, with 14 bases between. CDR3 region: CASSSEGGRNEQFF. The CDR3 DNA follows: TGTGCCAGCAGCTCCGAGGGGGGCAGGAATGAGCAGTTCTTC.

This chain links TRBV28 with TRBJ1-5; possibly TRBD1 for D (6 bases). The CDR3 length is 14 residues. The ends were cut back, 2 bases at V and 9 bases at J, with 14 bases in the middle. CDR1 MDHEN and CDR2 SYDVKM come from the germline V gene. The CDR3 region has the DNA TGTGCCAGCAGTTTAGAAGGGGGAGAGCGGCCCCAGCATTTT. Protein sequence: CASSLEGGERPQHF.